A selection of T cell receptor beta chains follows, all from one sample in a study of cytomegalovirus exposure and HLA in healthy donors. The protocol was immunoSEQ multiplex PCR, while the TCRdb copy is restricted to in-frame clones and leaves out a portion. The sample shows 110,000 to 150,000 clones, 75% of them seen only once. Sequenced sample: PBMCs. The receptor set was obtained from a young man in good health and CMV-seronegative. Each CDR3 is given with its conserved first and last residue. A D gene is named only where the DNA matches it firmly. Clone size is not always given. Where it is, it says once, few, many or a class for expanded clones.

TRBJ1-4 - once TRBV28 TGTGCCAGCTCACAGGGCGACGAAAAACTGTTTTTT CASSQGDEKLFF
TRBJ2-7 TRBD1 - TRBV28 TGTGCCAGCAGTTTGACAGGGGGCGAGTACGAGCAGTACTTC CASSLTGGEYEQYF
TRBJ2-3 TRBD1 - TRBV5-1 TGCGCCAGCAGCTTACAGGGGCAGGGCCCAGATACGCAGTATTTT CASSLQGQGPDTQYF
TRBJ2-7 - - TRBV28 TGTGCCAGCTGTACGGTTACCTACGAGCAGTACTTC CASCTVTYEQYF
TRBJ2-7 TRBD1 - TRBV7-8 TGTGCCAGCAGCTTAGAAATTAGGGGGACAGCGGCCACCTACGAGCAGTACTTC CASSLEIRGTAATYEQYF
TRBJ2-6 TRBD1 - TRBV9 TGTGCCAGCAGCGTGAGGAGGGGCGGACAGGGCTTAGGTGGGGCCAACGTCCTGACTTTC CASSVRRGGQGLGGANVLTF
TRBJ2-1 - - TRBV21-1 TGTGCCAGCAGCAAAGTCGGGACAGGGGAATTAAATGAGCAGTTCTTC CASSKVGTGELNEQFF
TRBJ2-3 TRBD2 - TRBV9 TGTGCCAGCAGCGTACCCGGGACTAGCGGAGAGGGGGCAGATACGCAGTATTTT CASSVPGTSGEGADTQYF
TRBJ1-2 TRBD1 few TRBV5-1 TGCGCCAGCAGCTTTACAGGGGCGGGGGGATATGGCTACACCTTC CASSFTGAGGYGYTF
TRBJ1-2 TRBD1 - TRBV28 TGTGCCAGCAGTTTTCTCCGGGACAGAAAACCAGGAGAGGAAGGCTACACCTTC CASSFLRDRKPGEEGYTF
TRBJ2-5 TRBD2 once TRBV7-7 TGTGCTAGCAGCTTTAGCGGGGGGAACCAAGAGACCCAGTACTTC CASSFSGGNQETQYF
TRBJ2-7 TRBD2 few TRBV23-1 TGCGCCAGCACCTCCCTAGCGGGAGGGGACTACGAGCAGTACTTC CASTSLAGGDYEQYF
TRBJ2-3 TRBD1 - TRBV5-6 TGTGCCAGCAGCGTGGGACAGGACCCCCCAGATACGCAGTATTTT CASSVGQDPPDTQYF
TRBJ1-4 TRBD1 few TRBV2 TGTGCCAGCAGGCCCCCCCGGACAGGAGAAAATGAAAAACTGTTTTTT CASRPPRTGENEKLFF
TRBJ2-7 TRBD1 - TRBV15 TGTGCCACCAGCAGAGGTTGGACAGGGCCCTACGAGCAGTACTTC CATSRGWTGPYEQYF
TRBJ2-3 TRBD2 - TRBV9 TGTGCCAGCAGCGTGGTACTAGCGGATACGCAGTATTTT CASSVVLADTQYF
TRBJ1-2 - few TRBV28 TGTGCCAGCAGTTTTTCTCTTCGGGGGCCGAAACCTAGGGGGGGTCACTATGGCTACACCTTC CASSFSLRGPKPRGGHYGYTF
TRBJ2-5 TRBD2 - TRBV7-8 TGTGCCAGCAGCTTCGGGACTAGCGGGGGGTCGGAGACCCAGTACTTC CASSFGTSGGSETQYF
TRBJ1-5 - - TRBV11-2 TGTGCCAGCAGCTTAGGGAGGGGTCAGCCCCAGCATTTT CASSLGRGQPQHF
TRBJ2-3 - few TRBV27 TGTGCCAGCAGAGACAGGTTAACAGATACGCAGTATTTT CASRDRLTDTQYF
TRBJ1-5 - - TRBV15 TGTGCCACCAGCAGAGGGGCAGATAATCAGCCCCAGCATTTT CATSRGADNQPQHF
TRBJ1-5 - - TRBV28 TGTGCCAGCAGTTTATCACGGAGGGGTCGACAGCCCCAGCATTTT CASSLSRRGRQPQHF
TRBJ1-2 - - TRBV6-1 TGTGCCAGCAGTGTCAACGGGGGGAACTATGGCTACACCTTC CASSVNGGNYGYTF
TRBJ2-7 TRBD2 - TRBV9 TGTGCCAGCAGCGCCGGGACTAGCGGAGGGGGATACGAGCAGTACTTC CASSAGTSGGGYEQYF
TRBJ2-6 TRBD2 - TRBV5-4 TGTGCCAGCAGCTTGGGGGGACTAGCGGGAGGGCCCACCGGGGCCAACGGCCTGACTTTC CASSLGGLAGGPTGANGLTF
TRBJ2-1 TRBD2 - TRBV2 TGTGCCTCCACCGGGAGGACTAGCATATTGCAGTTCTTC CASTGRTSILQFF
TRBJ1-4 TRBD1 - TRBV28 TGTGCCAGCACCGGGGGGACAGGGGAGGTTGCTAATGAAAAACTGTTTTTT CASTGGTGEVANEKLFF
TRBJ2-2 - - TRBV28 TGTGCCAGCGGAAGAGACAGCAACACCGGGGAGCTGTTTTTT CASGRDSNTGELFF
TRBJ1-5 - - TRBV5-1 TGCGCCAGCAGCCCGGGTAGGGGAAGCAATCAGCCCCAGCATTTT CASSPGRGSNQPQHF
TRBJ2-7 - - TRBV30 TGTGCCTGGAGTGGAGTCTACGAGCAGTACTTC CAWSGVYEQYF
TRBJ2-1 TRBD2 - TRBV5-1 TGCGCCAGCAGCTTAGCGGGAGGGAACAATGAGCAGTTCTTC CASSLAGGNNEQFF
TRBJ2-2 - - TRBV29-1 TGCAGCGTCCCGAGTCCGGGCGGGGAGCTGTTTTTT CSVPSPGGELFF
TRBJ1-5 - - TRBV15 TGTGCCACCAGCAGAGATACAGCCTATAGCAATCAGCCCCAGCATTTT CATSRDTAYSNQPQHF
TRBJ2-3 TRBD2 - TRBV4-1 TGCGCCAGCAAGGCGGGAGTAGCAGATACGCAGTATTTT CASKAGVADTQYF
TRBJ1-3 - - TRBV7-8 TGTGCCAGCAGCTCGAGGGGGAACTCTGGAAACACCATATATTTT CASSSRGNSGNTIYF
TRBJ2-7 - - TRBV27 TGTGCCAGCAGTTTAGGGCAGGGGGGACACGAGCAGTACTTC CASSLGQGGHEQYF
TRBJ1-3 - - TRBV30 TGTGCCTGGAGTCAGGGAGGTGGAAACACCATATATTTT CAWSQGGGNTIYF
TRBJ2-7 TRBD2 - TRBV6-1 TGTGCCAGCCTGGTAGCGGGCTGGAGCTCCTACGAGCAGTACTTC CASLVAGWSSYEQYF